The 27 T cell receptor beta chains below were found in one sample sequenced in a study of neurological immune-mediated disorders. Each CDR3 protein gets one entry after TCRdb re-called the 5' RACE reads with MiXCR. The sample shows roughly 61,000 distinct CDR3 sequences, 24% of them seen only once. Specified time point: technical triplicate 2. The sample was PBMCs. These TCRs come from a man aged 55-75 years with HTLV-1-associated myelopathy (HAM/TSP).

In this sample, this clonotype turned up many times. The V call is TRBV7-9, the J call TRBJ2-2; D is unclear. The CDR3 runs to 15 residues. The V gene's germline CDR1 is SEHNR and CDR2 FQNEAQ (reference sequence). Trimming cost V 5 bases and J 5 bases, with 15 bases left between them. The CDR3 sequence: CASSPRPGGTGELFF. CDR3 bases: TGTGCCAGCAGCCCTAGACCGGGTGGGACCGGGGAGCTGTTTTTT.

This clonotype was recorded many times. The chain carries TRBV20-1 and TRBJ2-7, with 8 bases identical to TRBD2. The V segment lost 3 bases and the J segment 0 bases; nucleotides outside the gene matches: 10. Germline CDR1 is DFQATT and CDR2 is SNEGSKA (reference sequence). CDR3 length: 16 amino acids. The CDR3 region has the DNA TGCAGTGCTAGCGGGGTCGGGAGGGGTAGCTCCTACGAGCAGTACTTC. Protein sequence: CSASGVGRGSSYEQYF.

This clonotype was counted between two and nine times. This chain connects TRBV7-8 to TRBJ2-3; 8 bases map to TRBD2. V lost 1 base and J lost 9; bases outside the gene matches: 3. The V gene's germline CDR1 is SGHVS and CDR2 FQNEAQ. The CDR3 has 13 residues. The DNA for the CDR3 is TGTGCCAGCAGCTTAGAGTTAGCGGGGACGCAGTATTTT. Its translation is CASSLELAGTQYF.

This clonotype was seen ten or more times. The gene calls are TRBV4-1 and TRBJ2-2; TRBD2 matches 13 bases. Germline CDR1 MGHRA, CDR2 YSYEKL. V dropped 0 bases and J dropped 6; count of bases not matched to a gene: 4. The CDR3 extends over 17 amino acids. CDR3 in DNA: TGCGCCAGCAGCCAAGAGCGGACTAGCGGGAGAGCCGGGGAGCTGTTTTTT. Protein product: CASSQERTSGRAGELFF.

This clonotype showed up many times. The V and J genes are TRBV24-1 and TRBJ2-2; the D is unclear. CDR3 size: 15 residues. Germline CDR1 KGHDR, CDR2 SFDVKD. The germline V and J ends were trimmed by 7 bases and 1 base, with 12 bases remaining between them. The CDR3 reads CATRGSAENTGELFF. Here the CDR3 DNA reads TGTGCCACCAGGGGCTCGGCTGAGAACACCGGGGAGCTGTTTTTT.

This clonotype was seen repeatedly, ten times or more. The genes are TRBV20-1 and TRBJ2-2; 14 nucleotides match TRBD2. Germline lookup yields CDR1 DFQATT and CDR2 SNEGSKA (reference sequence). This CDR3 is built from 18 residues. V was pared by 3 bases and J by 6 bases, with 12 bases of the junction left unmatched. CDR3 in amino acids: CSASSVGLAGAGAGELFF. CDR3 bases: TGCAGTGCTAGTAGTGTGGGACTAGCGGGAGCTGGGGCCGGGGAGCTGTTTTTT.

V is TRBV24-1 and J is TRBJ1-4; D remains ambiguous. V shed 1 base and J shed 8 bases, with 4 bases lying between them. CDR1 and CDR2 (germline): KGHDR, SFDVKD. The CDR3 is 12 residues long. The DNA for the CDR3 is TGTGCCACCAGTGATTTAGTGGAAAAACTGTTTTTT. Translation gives CATSDLVEKLFF.

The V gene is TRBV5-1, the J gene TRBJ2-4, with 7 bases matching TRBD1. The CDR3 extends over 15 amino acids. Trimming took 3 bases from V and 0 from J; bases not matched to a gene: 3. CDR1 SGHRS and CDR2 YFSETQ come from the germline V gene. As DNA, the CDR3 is TGCGCCAGCAGCTCACAGGGGTTAGCCAAAAACATTCAGTACTTC. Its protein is CASSSQGLAKNIQYF.

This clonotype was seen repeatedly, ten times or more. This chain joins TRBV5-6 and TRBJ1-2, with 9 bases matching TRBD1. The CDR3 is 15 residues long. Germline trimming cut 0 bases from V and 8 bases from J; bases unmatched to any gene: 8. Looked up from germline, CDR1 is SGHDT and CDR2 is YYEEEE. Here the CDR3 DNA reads TGTGCCAGCAGCTTGGGGGGGACAGGGCCTTTCGGCTACACCTTC. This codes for CASSLGGTGPFGYTF. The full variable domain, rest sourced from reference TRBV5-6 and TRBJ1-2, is DAGVTQSPTHLIKTRGQQVTLRCSPKSGHDTVSWYQQALGQGPQFIFQYYEEEERQRGNFPDRFSGHQFPNYSSELNVNALLLGDSALYLCASSLGGTGPFGYTFGSGTRLTVV.

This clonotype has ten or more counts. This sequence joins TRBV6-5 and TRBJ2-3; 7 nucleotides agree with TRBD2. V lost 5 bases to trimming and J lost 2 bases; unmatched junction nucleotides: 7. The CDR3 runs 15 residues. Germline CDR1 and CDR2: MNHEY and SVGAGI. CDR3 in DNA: TGTGCCAGCAGTATCGCGGGGGAACCCACAGATACGCAGTATTTT. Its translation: CASSIAGEPTDTQYF.

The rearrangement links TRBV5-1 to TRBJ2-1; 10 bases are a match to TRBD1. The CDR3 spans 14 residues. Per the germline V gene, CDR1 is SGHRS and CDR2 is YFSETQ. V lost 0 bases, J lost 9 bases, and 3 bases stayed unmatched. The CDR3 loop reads CASSLEGTGVEQFF. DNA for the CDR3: TGCGCCAGCAGCTTGGAAGGGACAGGGGTTGAGCAGTTCTTC.

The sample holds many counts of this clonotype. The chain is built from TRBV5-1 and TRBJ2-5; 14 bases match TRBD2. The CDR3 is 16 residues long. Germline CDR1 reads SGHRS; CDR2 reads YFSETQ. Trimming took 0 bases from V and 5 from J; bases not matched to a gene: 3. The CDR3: CASSLEWTSGRETQYF. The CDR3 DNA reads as TGCGCCAGCAGCTTGGAATGGACTAGCGGGAGGGAGACCCAGTACTTC.

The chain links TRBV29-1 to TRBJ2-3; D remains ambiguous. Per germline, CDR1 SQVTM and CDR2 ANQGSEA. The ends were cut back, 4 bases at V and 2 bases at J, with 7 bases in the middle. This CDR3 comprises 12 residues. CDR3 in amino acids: CSVAQPTDTQYF. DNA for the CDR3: TGCAGCGTTGCACAGCCCACAGATACGCAGTATTTT.

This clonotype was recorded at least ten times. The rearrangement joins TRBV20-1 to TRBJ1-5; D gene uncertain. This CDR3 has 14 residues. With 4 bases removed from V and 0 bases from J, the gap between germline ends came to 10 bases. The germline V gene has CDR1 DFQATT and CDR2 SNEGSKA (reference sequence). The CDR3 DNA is TGCAGTGCTAAGGATAGGATTAGCAATCAGCCCCAGCATTTT. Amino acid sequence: CSAKDRISNQPQHF.

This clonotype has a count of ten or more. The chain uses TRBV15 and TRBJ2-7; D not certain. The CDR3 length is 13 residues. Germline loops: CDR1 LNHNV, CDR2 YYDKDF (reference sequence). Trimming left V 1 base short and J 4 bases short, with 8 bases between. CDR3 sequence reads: CATSRGPSYEQYF. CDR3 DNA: TGTGCCACCAGCAGAGGACCTAGTTACGAGCAGTACTTC.

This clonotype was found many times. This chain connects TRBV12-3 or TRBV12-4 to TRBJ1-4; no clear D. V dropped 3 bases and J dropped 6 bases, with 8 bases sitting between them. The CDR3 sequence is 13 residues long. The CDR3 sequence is CASSFSRDEKLFF. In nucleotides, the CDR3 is TGTGCCAGCAGTTTCAGTCGGGATGAAAAACTGTTTTTT.

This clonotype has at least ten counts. The DNA for the CDR3 is TGTGCGGGCGGGAGTTCAGATACGCAGTATTTT. Translating gives CAGGSSDTQYF. The rearrangement joins TRBV6-5 to TRBJ2-3; TRBD2 matches at 7 bases. The CDR3 is 11 residues long. CDR1 MNHEY and CDR2 SVGAGI come from the germline V gene.

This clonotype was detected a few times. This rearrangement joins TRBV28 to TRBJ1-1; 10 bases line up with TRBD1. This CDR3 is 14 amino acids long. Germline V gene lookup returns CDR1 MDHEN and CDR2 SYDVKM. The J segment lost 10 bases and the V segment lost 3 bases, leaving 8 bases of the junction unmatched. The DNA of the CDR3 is TGTGCCAGCAGTTTGACAGGGGGCACCCCTGGAGCTTTCTTT. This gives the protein CASSLTGGTPGAFF.

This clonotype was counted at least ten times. CDR3 sequence reads: CASREAGGPPSTDTQYF. The CDR3 region has the DNA TGCGCCAGCAGGGAAGCGGGAGGGCCTCCGTCCACAGATACGCAGTATTTT. This rearrangement joins TRBV10-1 to TRBJ2-3; 10 bases align to TRBD2. The V gene's germline CDR1 is WNHNN and CDR2 SYGVQD (reference sequence). With V trimmed by 6 bases and J by 2 bases, 11 bases remained unmatched. The CDR3 contains 17 residues.

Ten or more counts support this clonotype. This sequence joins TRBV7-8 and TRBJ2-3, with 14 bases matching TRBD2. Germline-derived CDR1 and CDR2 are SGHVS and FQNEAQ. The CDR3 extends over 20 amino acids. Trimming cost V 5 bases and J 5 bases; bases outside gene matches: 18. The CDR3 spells CASSPRWGKTSGRAGDTQYF. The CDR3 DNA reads TGTGCCAGCAGCCCCCGGTGGGGGAAGACTAGCGGGAGGGCAGGAGATACGCAGTATTTT.

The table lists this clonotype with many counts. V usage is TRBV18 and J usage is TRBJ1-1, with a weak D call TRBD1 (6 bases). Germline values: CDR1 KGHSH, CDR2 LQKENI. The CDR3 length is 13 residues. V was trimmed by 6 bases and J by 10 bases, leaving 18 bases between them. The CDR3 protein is CASSIQGAARAFF. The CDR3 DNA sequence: TGTGCCAGCTCGATACAGGGCGCGGCTAGAGCTTTCTTT.

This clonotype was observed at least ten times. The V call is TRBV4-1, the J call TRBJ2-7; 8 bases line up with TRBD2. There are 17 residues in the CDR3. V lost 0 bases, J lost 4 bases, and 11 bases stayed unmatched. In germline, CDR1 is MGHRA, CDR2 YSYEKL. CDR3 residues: CASSQDLPTSGRYEQYF. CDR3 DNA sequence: TGCGCCAGCAGCCAAGATCTTCCCACTAGCGGACGTTACGAGCAGTACTTC.

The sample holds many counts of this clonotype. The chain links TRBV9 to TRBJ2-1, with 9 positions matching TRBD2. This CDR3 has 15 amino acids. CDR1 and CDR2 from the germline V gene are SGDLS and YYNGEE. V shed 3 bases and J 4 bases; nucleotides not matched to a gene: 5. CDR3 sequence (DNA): TGTGCCAGCAGCGAGACTAGCGGTAAATACAATGAGCAGTTCTTC. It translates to CASSETSGKYNEQFF.

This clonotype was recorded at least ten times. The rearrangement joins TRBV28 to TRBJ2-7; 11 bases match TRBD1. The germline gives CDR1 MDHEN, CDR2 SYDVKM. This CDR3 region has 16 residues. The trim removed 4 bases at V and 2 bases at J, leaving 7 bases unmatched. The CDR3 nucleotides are TGTGCCAGCAGTTCCCCTGGACAGGGGGCTGCCTACGAGCAGTACTTC. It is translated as CASSSPGQGAAYEQYF.

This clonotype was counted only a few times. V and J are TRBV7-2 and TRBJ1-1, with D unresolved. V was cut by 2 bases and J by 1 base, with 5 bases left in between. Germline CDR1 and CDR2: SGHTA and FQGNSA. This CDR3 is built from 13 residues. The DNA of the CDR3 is TGTGCCAGCAGCTTATACGAGAACACTGAAGCTTTCTTT. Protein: CASSLYENTEAFF.

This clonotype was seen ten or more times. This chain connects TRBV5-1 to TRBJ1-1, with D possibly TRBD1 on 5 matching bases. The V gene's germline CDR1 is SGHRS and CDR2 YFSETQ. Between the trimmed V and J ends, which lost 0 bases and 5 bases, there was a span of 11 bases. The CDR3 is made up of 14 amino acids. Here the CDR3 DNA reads TGCGCCAGCAGCTTGGGGCAGGGTGGGACTGAAGCTTTCTTT. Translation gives CASSLGQGGTEAFF. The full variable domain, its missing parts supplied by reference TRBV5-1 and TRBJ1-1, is KAGVTQTPRYLIKTRGQQVTLSCSPISGHRSVSWYQQTPGQGLQFLFEYFSETQRNKGNFPGRFSGRQFSNSRSEMNVSTLELGDSALYLCASSLGQGGTEAFFGQGTRLTVV.

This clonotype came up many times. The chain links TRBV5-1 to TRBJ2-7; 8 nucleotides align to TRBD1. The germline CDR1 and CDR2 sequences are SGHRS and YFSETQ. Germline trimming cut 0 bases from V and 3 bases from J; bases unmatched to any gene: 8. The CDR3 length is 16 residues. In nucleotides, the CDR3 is TGCGCCAGCAGCTTGGAATATTCAGGGGGCGGCTACGAGCAGTACTTC. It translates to CASSLEYSGGGYEQYF. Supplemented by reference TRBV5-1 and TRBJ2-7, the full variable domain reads KAGVTQTPRYLIKTRGQQVTLSCSPISGHRSVSWYQQTPGQGLQFLFEYFSETQRNKGNFPGRFSGRQFSNSRSEMNVSTLELGDSALYLCASSLEYSGGGYEQYFGPGTRLTVT.